Listed here is a single TCR beta chain. What it binds is not known. Reprocessing the 5' RACE reads, TCRdb reports a single entry for every CDR3 protein and omits DNA. The sample spans about 440,000 distinct CDR3 sequences; the ten largest clones claim 6% to 9.5%. This sample was included in a study of T cells expressing NK-cell markers. Study overall: The TCR beta repertoires originated in sorted CD3+CD56+NKG2C+, CD3+CD56+NKG2C- and CD3+CD56-NKG2C+ T cells. Study conclusions and caveats: Evidence did not settle whether expanded NKG2C+ T cell clones targeted HCMV.

CDR1 is MNHNS, CDR2 SASEGT, per germline. The CDR3 totals 14 residues. The sample consisted of blood T cells: a sorted CD56 or NKG2C T cell subset, CD4+ or CD8+ T cells, or bulk PBMC T cells (not recorded which). The receptor was isolated from a woman aged 18 to 75 in good health. V gene TRBV6-1 combines with J gene TRBJ1-5; as DNA is missing, the TRBD1 call by TCRdb cannot be tested. The chain's CDR3 is CASRSGGSNQPQHF.